These T cell receptor beta chains were read from a single sample in a study of regulatory T cells in long-lasting Graves disease. Via MiXCR, TCRdb re-called the multiplex PCR reads, giving one row per CDR3 protein. The sample has 400,000 to 450,000 distinct CDR3 sequences, 20% to 30% seen once. The sequences come from peripheral blood mononuclear cells (PBMCs), collected when the disease was refractory, from a patient treated with antithyroid drugs. These receptors came from a female donor with Graves disease. The CDR3 runs from the conserved cysteine through the conserved F or W. D genes are given only for firm matches. Only part of the rows carry a size: once, few, many, or a class if the clone is expanded.

V gene,D gene,clone size,J gene,CDR3 protein,CDR3 DNA
TRBV20-1,TRBD1,few,TRBJ1-5,CSATRTGGLNQPQHF,TGCAGTGCTACTAGGACAGGGGGGTTGAATCAGCCCCAGCATTTT
TRBV7-3,-,many,TRBJ1-2,CASSLTPQGGYTF,TGTGCCAGCAGCTTAACCCCTCAGGGCGGCTACACCTTC
TRBV7-2,-,-,TRBJ2-2,CASSATGELFF,TGTGCCAGCAGCGCTACCGGGGAGCTGTTTTTT
TRBV5-1,TRBD1,few,TRBJ1-4,CASSVGQGKDEKLFF,TGCGCCAGCAGCGTTGGACAGGGGAAAGATGAAAAACTGTTTTTT
TRBV28,-,once,TRBJ2-3,CASSLSYRGAVDPRDTQYF,TGTGCCAGCAGCCTAAGCTACCGGGGGGCGGTTGACCCCCGGGATACGCAGTATTTT
TRBV7-6,TRBD2,-,TRBJ2-1,CASSPLGLADNEQFF,TGTGCCAGCAGCCCCCTCGGGCTAGCGGACAATGAGCAGTTCTTC
TRBV2,-,many,TRBJ1-1,CASSVGRDLRTEAFF,TGTGCCAGCAGTGTCGGGAGGGACCTACGGACTGAAGCTTTCTTT
TRBV29-1,-,many,TRBJ2-5,CSFGTLQGDETQYF,TGCAGCTTCGGAACCCTACAGGGAGACGAGACCCAGTACTTC
TRBV6-1,-,-,TRBJ1-2,CASSEIGGDHYTF,TGTGCCAGCAGTGAAATTGGAGGGGACCACTACACCTTC
TRBV7-9,-,-,TRBJ1-4,CASIRGTNEKLFF,TGTGCCAGCATCAGGGGAACTAATGAAAAACTGTTTTTT
TRBV5-1,-,-,TRBJ1-1,CASSLVSGATNTEAFF,TGCGCCAGCAGCTTGGTGTCCGGGGCCACGAACACTGAAGCTTTCTTT
TRBV20-1,-,-,TRBJ1-2,CSALIRDWEKFGYTF,TGCAGTGCTTTAATCCGGGACTGGGAAAAATTCGGCTACACCTTC
TRBV13,TRBD2,few,TRBJ2-5,CASSQARTSGETQYF,TGTGCCAGCAGCCAAGCCCGGACTAGCGGAGAGACCCAGTACTTC
TRBV20-1,TRBD2,many,TRBJ2-7,CSARGPGLAGGRQYF,TGCAGTGCTAGAGGCCCGGGACTAGCGGGAGGGCGACAGTACTTC
TRBV7-2,TRBD1,few,TRBJ1-4,CASSLHGQGATNEKLFF,TGTGCCAGCAGCTTACACGGACAGGGAGCAACTAATGAAAAACTGTTTTTT
TRBV25-1,-,-,TRBJ2-7,CASSGTVSYVEQYF,TGTGCCAGCAGTGGGACAGTGAGCTACGTGGAGCAGTACTTC
TRBV4-2,TRBD2,few,TRBJ2-7,CASSQDLRAGYEQYF,TGTGCCAGCAGCCAAGATCTTCGAGCGGGATACGAGCAGTACTTC
TRBV10-3,TRBD1,-,TRBJ1-5,CAISQGQEAQPQHF,TGTGCCATCAGTCAGGGACAGGAGGCTCAGCCCCAGCATTTT
TRBV6-1,-,many,TRBJ2-5,CASSLGTWYQETQYF,TGTGCCAGCAGCCTCGGGACCTGGTACCAAGAGACCCAGTACTTC
TRBV7-6,-,many,TRBJ1-5,CASSLGGGSQPQHF,TGTGCCAGCAGCTTAGGCGGGGGTTCTCAGCCCCAGCATTTT
TRBV19,-,few,TRBJ1-1,CASSIKLAGTRAFF,TGTGCCAGTAGTATAAAGCTAGCCGGGACAAGGGCTTTCTTT
TRBV6-1,TRBD2,-,TRBJ2-2,CASSSQTSPSTGELFF,TGTGCCAGCAGTAGTCAGACTAGCCCGTCCACCGGGGAGCTGTTTTTT
TRBV30,-,few,TRBJ2-5,CAWSRGNQETQYF,TGTGCCTGGTCGAGGGGGAATCAAGAGACCCAGTACTTC
TRBV6-2/TRBV6-3,-,many,TRBJ1-2,CASRDITNYGYTF,TGTGCCAGCCGGGACATCACTAACTATGGCTACACCTTC
TRBV28,-,many,TRBJ2-1,CASSFGQRQSLRTEQFF,TGTGCCAGCAGTTTTGGTCAGAGGCAGTCCCTTCGGACAGAGCAGTTCTTC
TRBV2,-,many,TRBJ2-7,CASSVDGAYEQYF,TGTGCCAGCAGTGTAGATGGGGCCTACGAGCAGTACTTC
TRBV7-2,-,-,TRBJ1-2,CASSLARGGNYGYTF,TGTGCCAGCAGCTTAGCGCGCGGCGGAAACTATGGCTACACCTTC
TRBV19,-,-,TRBJ1-1,CASSIDQVTEAFF,TGTGCCAGTAGTATAGATCAGGTCACTGAAGCTTTCTTT
TRBV2,TRBD2,many,TRBJ2-7,CASTSNLLAGGSSYEQYF,TGTGCCAGCACCTCGAACTTGTTAGCGGGAGGGTCTTCCTACGAGCAGTACTTC
TRBV2,TRBD1,-,TRBJ2-3,CASSVTGAVTDTQYF,TGTGCCAGCAGTGTGACAGGGGCGGTAACAGATACGCAGTATTTT
TRBV19,-,-,TRBJ2-2,CASTDRGATGELFF,TGTGCCAGTACCGATAGGGGGGCCACCGGGGAGCTGTTTTTT
TRBV5-5,-,-,TRBJ1-5,CASSLVLGSNQPQHF,TGTGCCAGCAGCTTGGTATTAGGGAGCAATCAGCCCCAGCATTTT
TRBV19,TRBD1,-,TRBJ1-5,CATWDRGGQPQHF,TGTGCCACATGGGACAGGGGCGGTCAGCCCCAGCATTTT
TRBV7-2,-,-,TRBJ2-7,CASSSASTVHKNEQYF,TGTGCCAGCAGCTCCGCCTCGACAGTGCACAAGAACGAGCAGTACTTC
TRBV28,-,many,TRBJ1-2,CASSLLGTTAFNYGYTF,TGTGCCAGCAGTCTTCTTGGGACAACCGCCTTTAACTATGGCTACACCTTC
TRBV19,-,-,TRBJ1-5,CATGQKLNQPQHF,TGTGCCACCGGACAGAAGCTCAATCAGCCCCAGCATTTT